This T cell receptor beta chain is from a study of a mutant IDH1 vaccine in newly diagnosed glioma. Study details: Most had both radiotherapy and temozolomide beforehand; others had only one.

The time point: week 11, during vaccination. Topical imiquimod accompanied each vaccine dose, which consisted of 300 ug of mutant IDH1 20-mer peptide. New WHO grade 3 or 4 astrocytomas that were IDH1-mutant and ATRX-lost occurred in the donors. General study results and limits: Among patients, roughly 94% showed immune responses induced by the vaccine.

A word on this clone: What it recognizes is unknown.

TCRdb's table, derived via immunoSEQ multiplex PCR, lists solely in-frame clones and lacks some. Counted here are roughly 110,000 clones, around 90% occurring once; the ten biggest clones make up 0.55% to 0.7%. This TCR was recovered from a woman aged 45-65 years with glioma. The source was PBMCs, collected from a glioma patient whose treatment included an IDH1 peptide vaccine.

For the CDR3, the DNA is TGCAGTGCTCCGGTTAACTACGAGCAGTACTTC. Residues: CSAPVNYEQYF. This chain connects TRBV20-1 to TRBJ2-7; D remains ambiguous. Trimming took off 5 bases at V and 3 bases at J, with 8 bases between the two ends. The CDR3 consists of 11 residues. CDR1 and CDR2 (germline): DFQATT, SNEGSKA (reference sequence).